The 29 T cell receptor beta chains listed next were all sequenced from one sample in a study of human T cells and chemical hapten exposure. TCRdb re-analysed the RACE reads in MiXCR, keeping a single row per CDR3 protein. The data contain around 120,000 distinct CDR3 sequences, roughly 15% of them seen just once; the ten biggest clones take up roughly 0.92%. Specified time point: patch test 1, 2 weeks after DPC sensitization. Treatment in this sample: therapeutic diphenylcyclopropenone sensitization with weekly scalp DPC. Specimen: whole blood, collected in connection with sensitization to the hapten diphenylcyclopropenone (DPC). These receptors all stem from a man aged 18 to 29 with alopecia areata. Some clones in this sample may be carry-over from other donors' samples.

Concerning this clonotype: This may be a read error, as it is one base from a much larger clone. The J gene is TRBJ1-1, the V gene TRBV6-4; no definite D call. CDR3 length equals 14 residues. Germline values: CDR1 MRHNA, CDR2 SNTAGT. Trimming removed 6 bases from V and 0 bases from J, with 11 bases in between. CDR3 loop: CASRNGPLNTEAFF. For the CDR3, the DNA is TGTGCCAGCAGAAATGGACCGTTGAACACTGAAGCTTTCTTT.

This clonotype was seen a few times. This chain joins TRBV18 and TRBJ1-1; a possible D gene is TRBD1 (6 bases). The CDR3 extends over 15 amino acids. Between the trimmed V and J ends, which lost 2 bases and 1 base, there was a span of 11 bases. From germline, CDR1 is KGHSH and CDR2 LQKENI. The CDR3 coding sequence is TGTGCCAGCTCACCATTAGAGGGGGGGAACACTGAAGCTTTCTTT. This encodes CASSPLEGGNTEAFF.

This clonotype came up a few times. The J gene is TRBJ2-2, the V gene TRBV5-1; the D gene is possibly TRBD1 (6 bases). Between the trimmed V and J ends, which lost 1 base and 6 bases, there was a span of 13 bases. Germline V gene sequence: CDR1 SGHRS, CDR2 YFSETQ. The CDR3 totals 15 residues. CDR3 residues: CASSLSAGESGELFF. The CDR3 DNA reads TGCGCCAGCAGCTTGTCCGCAGGGGAATCCGGGGAGCTGTTTTTT.

This clonotype was seen many times. This sequence joins TRBV6-2 or TRBV6-3 and TRBJ1-2, with D perhaps TRBD1 (5 bases). Germline assignment: CDR1 MNHEY and CDR2 SVGEGT. The CDR3 is 15 amino acids. The germline V and J ends were trimmed by 0 bases and 8 bases, with 16 bases remaining between them. The CDR3 DNA sequence: TGTGCCAGCAGTTACTCGGGACTTCTCTGGGGCGGCTACACCTTC. Translation: CASSYSGLLWGGYTF.

A few counts support this clonotype. This chain links TRBV5-8 with TRBJ2-3; perhaps TRBD2 as D (6 bases). Germline V gene lookup returns CDR1 SGHTS and CDR2 YDEGEE. Trimming removed 2 bases at V and 2 bases at J, with 15 bases between. This CDR3 spans 16 amino acids. The CDR3 bases are TGTGCCAGCAGCTTTGGGGGTAGCGGACCCACAGATACGCAGTATTTT. The encoded protein is CASSFGGSGPTDTQYF.

This clonotype has just a few counts. DNA for the CDR3: TGTGCCAGCAGCCCGAGACAGGGGGCTGGTTCACCCCTCCACTTT. It is translated as CASSPRQGAGSPLHF. The gene calls are TRBV5-5 and TRBJ1-6; TRBD1 matches at 10 bases. From germline, CDR1 is SGHKS and CDR2 YYEKEE (reference sequence). The CDR3 totals 15 residues. V was pared by 4 bases and J by 9 bases, with 7 bases of the junction left unmatched.

This clonotype was counted at least ten times. The chain links TRBV2 to TRBJ2-1; D gene unclear. CDR3 length equals 11 residues. Trimming cost V 2 bases and J 6 bases, with 2 bases left between them. Germline CDR1 reads SNHLY; CDR2 reads FYNNEI. The CDR3 bases are TGTGCCAGCAGTGAACCCAATGAGCAGTTCTTC. It is translated as CASSEPNEQFF.

This clonotype was observed at least ten times. This chain uses TRBV7-9 with TRBJ1-5; TRBD1 matches at 8 bases. V lost 3 bases and J lost 4; bases outside the gene matches: 5. Germline V lookup: CDR1 SEHNR, CDR2 FQNEAQ (reference sequence). The CDR3 has 15 amino acids. The CDR3, as DNA: TGTGCCAGCAGCTTTGGACAGGGCTGGAATCAGCCCCAGCATTTT. Protein: CASSFGQGWNQPQHF.

CDR3 bases: TGTGCCAGCAGCCTTGGGACTCCGAACACCGGGGAGCTGTTTTTT. Protein: CASSLGTPNTGELFF. The gene calls are TRBV7-3 and TRBJ2-2; possibly TRBD2 for D (6 bases). CDR1 is SGHTA and CDR2 is FQGTGA in the germline V gene. The CDR3 spans 15 residues. Trimming took 5 bases from V and 0 from J, leaving 10 bases between them.

This clonotype was detected a few times. The chain combines TRBV9 with TRBJ1-1; D remains ambiguous. Trimming cost V 5 bases and J 3 bases, with 14 bases left between them. The CDR3 consists of 14 residues. In germline, CDR1 is SGDLS, CDR2 YYNGEE. The CDR3 DNA reads TGTGCCAGCAGTATAGGGTGGCGGGACACTGAAGCTTTCTTT. Protein: CASSIGWRDTEAFF. Variable domain in full (rest from reference TRBV9 and TRBJ1-1): DSGVTQTPKHLITATGQRVTLRCSPRSGDLSVYWYQQSLDQGLQFLIQYYNGEERAKGNILERFSAQQFPDLHSELNLSSLELGDSALYFCASSIGWRDTEAFFGQGTRLTVV.

This clonotype showed up many times. This chain joins TRBV3-1 and TRBJ1-6; TRBD1 might be the D (6 bases). The germline gives CDR1 LGHDT, CDR2 YNNKEL (reference sequence). This CDR3 is 14 amino acids long. V was trimmed by 2 bases and J by 10 bases, leaving 12 bases between them. The CDR3 here is CASSQRDIKSPLHF. As DNA, the CDR3 is TGTGCCAGCAGCCAACGGGACATAAAATCACCCCTCCACTTT.

The CDR3 here is CASSLGQGAKNIQYF. The CDR3 DNA follows: TGTGCCAGCAGCTTAGGACAGGGGGCCAAAAACATTCAGTACTTC. The chain has TRBV7-7 and TRBJ2-4, with 8 bases fitting TRBD1. The CDR3 sequence is 15 residues long. V was clipped by 1 base and J by 1 base; unmatched bases: 0. From germline, CDR1 is SSHAT and CDR2 FNYEAQ (reference sequence).

In its sample, this clonotype was seen many times. The rearrangement links TRBV6-2 or TRBV6-3 to TRBJ2-1, with 11 bases fitting TRBD2. Per germline, CDR1 MNHEY and CDR2 SVGEGT. The CDR3 has 14 residues. With V trimmed by 11 bases and J by 8 bases, 11 bases remained unmatched. The CDR3 spells CAVHSGGASDEQFF. The CDR3 DNA reads as TGTGCCGTCCATAGCGGGGGGGCCTCCGATGAGCAGTTCTTC.

The chain carries TRBV11-2 and TRBJ1-6; D remains unclear. Between the trimmed V and J ends, which lost 7 bases and 1 base, there was a span of 14 bases. This CDR3 is built from 16 residues. In germline, CDR1 is SGHAT, CDR2 FQNNGV. CDR3 amino acids: CASTDPTGSYNSPLHF. The CDR3 nucleotides read TGTGCCAGCACCGACCCCACGGGTTCCTATAATTCACCCCTCCACTTT.

The rearrangement joins TRBV18 to TRBJ1-1; no reliable D call. The germline CDR1 and CDR2 sequences are KGHSH and LQKENI. The V gene lost 3 bases and the J gene lost 7 bases, with 9 bases spanning the gap. This CDR3 is 12 amino acids long. CDR3 residues: CASSPNRDEAFF. The CDR3 bases are TGTGCCAGCTCACCCAACCGCGATGAAGCTTTCTTT.

This clonotype came up many times. The chain joins TRBV12-3 or TRBV12-4 to TRBJ2-4, with TRBD2 matching 9 bases. Losses at the gene ends were 1 base for V and 0 bases for J; bases not matched to a gene: 4. This CDR3 spans 17 amino acids. This CDR3 is CASSLGSGGLAKNIQYF. CDR3 coding DNA: TGTGCCAGCAGTTTAGGTAGCGGGGGACTAGCCAAAAACATTCAGTACTTC.

The V call is TRBV18, the J call TRBJ1-4, with D unclear. Germline V lookup: CDR1 KGHSH, CDR2 LQKENI. The V end was cut by 3 bases, the J end by 5 bases, with 7 bases between. The CDR3 length is 13 residues. The chain's CDR3 is CASSPLTNEKLFF. For the CDR3, the DNA is TGTGCCAGCTCACCTCTTACGAATGAAAAACTGTTTTTT.

This clonotype has a handful of counts. The chain combines TRBV2 with TRBJ1-4; D gene ambiguous. The CDR3 covers 14 residues. The germline gives CDR1 SNHLY, CDR2 FYNNEI. The V end lost 5 bases, the J end lost 8 bases, and 15 bases lay between the germline ends. DNA of the CDR3: TGTGCCAGCAGTACTCGGGTCTCAGAGGAAAAACTGTTTTTT. This codes for CASSTRVSEEKLFF.

This clonotype was counted only a few times. The chain recombines TRBV3-1 with TRBJ2-3, with D possibly being TRBD2 (5 bases). The V gene's germline CDR1 is LGHDT and CDR2 YNNKEL (reference sequence). The CDR3 spans 13 residues. V lost 0 bases, J lost 6 bases, and 7 bases lay in between. The CDR3 is CASSQERRDTQYF. In DNA form, the CDR3 reads TGTGCCAGCAGCCAAGAGAGGAGGGATACGCAGTATTTT.

Many counts were recorded for this clonotype. The chain links TRBV6-2 or TRBV6-3 to TRBJ1-6, with a possible D match to TRBD1 (5 bases). Trimming pared 4 bases from V and 2 bases from J, leaving 9 bases between. CDR1 and CDR2 from the germline V gene are MNHEY and SVGEGT. The CDR3 has 15 amino acids. Written as DNA, the CDR3 is TGTGCCAGCAGTTTGGGGGTCACCTATAATTCACCCCTCCACTTT. Its translation is CASSLGVTYNSPLHF.

V and J are TRBV28 and TRBJ2-7; 7 bases are a match to TRBD1. This CDR3 is built from 16 residues. Per germline, CDR1 MDHEN and CDR2 SYDVKM. With V trimmed by 6 bases and J by 3 bases, 14 bases remained unmatched. The CDR3 reads CASSLNEGQSGYEQYF. The CDR3 region has the DNA TGTGCCAGCAGCCTAAACGAGGGACAGTCAGGCTACGAGCAGTACTTC.

The chain joins TRBV7-8 to TRBJ2-2, with 11 positions matching TRBD2. The CDR3 is 15 amino acids. The ends lost 6 bases at V and 2 bases at J; junction bases unmatched: 2. Germline CDR1 reads SGHVS; CDR2 reads FQNEAQ. The CDR3: CASRGLAVNTGELFF. Written as DNA, the CDR3 is TGTGCCAGCAGGGGACTAGCGGTTAACACCGGGGAGCTGTTTTTT.

This clonotype occurred a few times. The chain carries TRBV28 and TRBJ2-7; possibly TRBD1 for D (5 bases). The CDR3 covers 15 residues. V was cut by 5 bases and J by 3 bases, with 17 bases left in between. From germline, CDR1 is MDHEN and CDR2 SYDVKM. The CDR3 protein is CASSPVRGSFYEQYF. DNA of the CDR3: TGTGCCAGCAGTCCCGTTAGGGGCTCCTTCTACGAGCAGTACTTC.

This clonotype was counted many times. V is TRBV5-6 and J is TRBJ2-1; 9 bases align to TRBD1. In germline, CDR1 is SGHDT, CDR2 YYEEEE. The CDR3 is 17 amino acids. J gave up 8 bases and V 0 bases, and 12 bases lay outside the gene matches. The CDR3, as DNA: TGTGCCAGCAGCTTGGTCCCTGGGACAGGGTTAGGAGATGAGCAGTTCTTC. It translates to CASSLVPGTGLGDEQFF.

The chain carries TRBV19 and TRBJ2-3; 9 positions match TRBD2. The germline V gene has CDR1 LNHDA and CDR2 SQIVND (reference sequence). Losses at the gene ends were 6 bases for V and 2 bases for J; bases not matched to a gene: 21. The CDR3 runs to 20 residues. CDR3 coding DNA: TGTGCCAGTAGCATAACAGGGGTTAGTTCTCTAGCGGGGCCCACAGATACGCAGTATTTT. Translation: CASSITGVSSLAGPTDTQYF.

The chain recombines TRBV20-1 with TRBJ2-5; possible D gene TRBD2, 5 bases. V lost 6 bases, J lost 3 bases, and 17 bases lay in between. The germline gives CDR1 DFQATT, CDR2 SNEGSKA (reference sequence). The CDR3 contains 14 residues. This CDR3 reads CSARGERDEETQYF. The CDR3 DNA is TGCAGTGCACGTGGGGAGCGAGACGAAGAGACCCAGTACTTC.

The J gene is TRBJ1-2, the V gene TRBV5-1; D is uncertain. V was trimmed by 4 bases and J by 0 bases, leaving 10 bases between them. Germline lookup yields CDR1 SGHRS and CDR2 YFSETQ. CDR3 length: 14 amino acids. The DNA for the CDR3 is TGCGCCAGCAGCCTCCACGCGGCTAACTATGGCTACACCTTC. Its protein is CASSLHAANYGYTF. Full variable domain (missing parts from reference TRBV5-1 and TRBJ1-2): KAGVTQTPRYLIKTRGQQVTLSCSPISGHRSVSWYQQTPGQGLQFLFEYFSETQRNKGNFPGRFSGRQFSNSRSEMNVSTLELGDSALYLCASSLHAANYGYTFGSGTRLTVV.

In its sample, this clonotype was seen a few times. The rearrangement joins TRBV28 to TRBJ2-5; D tentatively reads TRBD1 or TRBD2 (6 bases each). The CDR3 loop spans 13 amino acids. Germline V gene data show CDR1 as MDHEN and CDR2 as SYDVKM. V lost 4 bases and J 6 bases, leaving 12 bases between the germline ends. CDR3 nucleotides: TGTGCCAGCAGTTCCGGGGGCCTAAAGACCCAGTACTTC. It codes for CASSSGGLKTQYF.

This clonotype has just a few counts. Sequence at one end of the junction differs from germline and may be a read error. J is TRBJ2-1 and V is TRBV7-9; 9 nucleotides align to TRBD2. The CDR3 loop spans 15 amino acids. Per germline, CDR1 SEHNR and CDR2 FQNEAQ (reference sequence). This CDR3 reads CASSLAGPSYNEQFF. The CDR3 DNA is TGTGCCAGCAGCCTAGCGGGGCCCTCTTACAATGAGCAGTTCTTC.